A selection of T cell receptor beta chains follows, all from one sample in a study of T cell responses to AZD1222 COVID-19 vaccine. Generated by immunoSEQ multiplex PCR, the TCRdb table keeps only in-frame clones and is missing some. The repertoire includes 140,000 or so clones, 92% of them detected once, and roughly 4% sits in the top ten. The specimen comprised peripheral blood, sampled 28 days after the second AZD1222 dose. The receptors originated from an adult who received the AZD1222 COVID-19 vaccine. CDR3s include the opening cysteine and the closing phenylalanine or tryptophan. The D gene is left open where the match is weak. Clone size appears in some rows only: once, few, many, or a class for an expanded clone.

abundance: NA
v_gene: TRBV5-1
j_gene: TRBJ2-7
d_gene: TRBD1
CDR3nt: TGCGCCAGCAGCTGGGACAGGGGGCCCTACGAGCAGTACTTC
CDR3aa: CASSWDRGPYEQYF

abundance: once
v_gene: TRBV6-5
j_gene: TRBJ2-3
d_gene: NA
CDR3nt: TGTGCCAGCATGTTGGGGGACATCACAGATACGCAGTATTTT
CDR3aa: CASMLGDITDTQYF

abundance: once
v_gene: TRBV2
j_gene: TRBJ2-2
d_gene: TRBD1
CDR3nt: TGTGCCAGCAGGGGACAGGATGCCGGGGAGCTGTTTTTT
CDR3aa: CASRGQDAGELFF

abundance: NA
v_gene: TRBV7-9
j_gene: TRBJ2-6
d_gene: NA
CDR3nt: TGTGCCAGCAGACTCGGACAGTCGTTCTCTGGGGCCAACGTCCTGACTTTC
CDR3aa: CASRLGQSFSGANVLTF

abundance: once
v_gene: TRBV4-3
j_gene: TRBJ2-1
d_gene: NA
CDR3nt: TGCGCCAGCAGCCAAGATTACCGACAGGTCTACAATGAGCAGTTCTTC
CDR3aa: CASSQDYRQVYNEQFF

abundance: NA
v_gene: TRBV6-6
j_gene: TRBJ1-1
d_gene: NA
CDR3nt: TGTGCCAGCAGTTACTCAGATTCCCCTGAAGCTTTCTTT
CDR3aa: CASSYSDSPEAFF

abundance: NA
v_gene: TRBV18
j_gene: TRBJ2-7
d_gene: NA
CDR3nt: TGTGCCAGCTCACCAGGATCGGGCTACGAGCAGTACTTC
CDR3aa: CASSPGSGYEQYF

abundance: NA
v_gene: TRBV27
j_gene: TRBJ1-2
d_gene: NA
CDR3nt: TGTGCCAGCAGTTTCCCGAGTGGGCACGGCTACACCTTC
CDR3aa: CASSFPSGHGYTF

abundance: NA
v_gene: TRBV6-5
j_gene: TRBJ2-7
d_gene: NA
CDR3nt: TGTGCCAGTGCTCAGGGACACGAGCAGTACTTC
CDR3aa: CASAQGHEQYF

abundance: NA
v_gene: TRBV5-1
j_gene: TRBJ1-2
d_gene: NA
CDR3nt: TGCGCCAGCAGCCTCCCGGACGTTAACTATGGCTACACCTTC
CDR3aa: CASSLPDVNYGYTF

abundance: NA
v_gene: TRBV7-2
j_gene: TRBJ2-6
d_gene: NA
CDR3nt: TGTGCCAGCAGCGTTAGAGTCACCCACGCCTCTGGGGCCAACGTCCTGACTTTC
CDR3aa: CASSVRVTHASGANVLTF

abundance: NA
v_gene: TRBV4-3
j_gene: TRBJ1-5
d_gene: NA
CDR3nt: TGCGCCAGCAGCCAAGAGCCGACAGGCCCTTATAGCAATCAGCCCCAGCATTTT
CDR3aa: CASSQEPTGPYSNQPQHF

abundance: few
v_gene: TRBV5-8
j_gene: TRBJ2-7
d_gene: NA
CDR3nt: TGTGCCAGCAGCGACAGGAGCTCCTACGAGCAGTACTTC
CDR3aa: CASSDRSSYEQYF

abundance: once
v_gene: TRBV6-5
j_gene: TRBJ2-1
d_gene: TRBD1
CDR3nt: TGTGCCAGCAGTTACGTCGGTCAGGGGGCAAGGAATGAGCAGTTCTTC
CDR3aa: CASSYVGQGARNEQFF

abundance: few
v_gene: TRBV20-1
j_gene: TRBJ2-7
d_gene: NA
CDR3nt: TGCAGTGCTAGCGAAACCTACGAGCAGTACTTC
CDR3aa: CSASETYEQYF

abundance: NA
v_gene: TRBV15
j_gene: TRBJ1-5
d_gene: NA
CDR3nt: TGTGCCACCAGCTTAGGATATAGCAATCAGCCCCAGCATTTT
CDR3aa: CATSLGYSNQPQHF

abundance: NA
v_gene: TRBV3-1/TRBV3-2
j_gene: TRBJ2-2
d_gene: NA
CDR3nt: TGTGCCAGCAGCCAAGAGGGGAGGGAGCTGTTTTTT
CDR3aa: CASSQEGRELFF

abundance: NA
v_gene: TRBV9
j_gene: TRBJ2-5
d_gene: TRBD2
CDR3nt: TGTGCCAGCAGCGTAAGTAGCGGGCCACAAGAGACCCAGTACTTC
CDR3aa: CASSVSSGPQETQYF

abundance: NA
v_gene: TRBV15
j_gene: TRBJ2-3
d_gene: TRBD2
CDR3nt: TGTGCCACCGGGCTAGCGGGGGTTCGGGATACGCAGTATTTT
CDR3aa: CATGLAGVRDTQYF

abundance: NA
v_gene: TRBV7-3
j_gene: TRBJ2-1
d_gene: TRBD2
CDR3nt: TGTGCCAGCAGTTCGACCCCGGGACTAGCGGGGTTGAGCTCCTACAATGAGCAGTTCTTC
CDR3aa: CASSSTPGLAGLSSYNEQFF